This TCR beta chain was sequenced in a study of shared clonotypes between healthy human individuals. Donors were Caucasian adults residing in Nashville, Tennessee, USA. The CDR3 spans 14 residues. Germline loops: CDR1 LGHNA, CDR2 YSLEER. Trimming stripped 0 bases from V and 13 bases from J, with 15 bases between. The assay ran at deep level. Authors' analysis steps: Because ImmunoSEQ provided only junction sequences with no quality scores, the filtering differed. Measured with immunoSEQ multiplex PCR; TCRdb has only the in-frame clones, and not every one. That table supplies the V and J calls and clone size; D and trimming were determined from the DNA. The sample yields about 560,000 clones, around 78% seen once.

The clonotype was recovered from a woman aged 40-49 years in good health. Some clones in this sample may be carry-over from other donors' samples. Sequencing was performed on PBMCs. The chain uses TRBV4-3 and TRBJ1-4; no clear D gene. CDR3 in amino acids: CASSQELVEGGLFF. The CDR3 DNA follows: TGCGCCAGCAGCCAAGAATTGGTGGAGGGAGGACTGTTTTTT.